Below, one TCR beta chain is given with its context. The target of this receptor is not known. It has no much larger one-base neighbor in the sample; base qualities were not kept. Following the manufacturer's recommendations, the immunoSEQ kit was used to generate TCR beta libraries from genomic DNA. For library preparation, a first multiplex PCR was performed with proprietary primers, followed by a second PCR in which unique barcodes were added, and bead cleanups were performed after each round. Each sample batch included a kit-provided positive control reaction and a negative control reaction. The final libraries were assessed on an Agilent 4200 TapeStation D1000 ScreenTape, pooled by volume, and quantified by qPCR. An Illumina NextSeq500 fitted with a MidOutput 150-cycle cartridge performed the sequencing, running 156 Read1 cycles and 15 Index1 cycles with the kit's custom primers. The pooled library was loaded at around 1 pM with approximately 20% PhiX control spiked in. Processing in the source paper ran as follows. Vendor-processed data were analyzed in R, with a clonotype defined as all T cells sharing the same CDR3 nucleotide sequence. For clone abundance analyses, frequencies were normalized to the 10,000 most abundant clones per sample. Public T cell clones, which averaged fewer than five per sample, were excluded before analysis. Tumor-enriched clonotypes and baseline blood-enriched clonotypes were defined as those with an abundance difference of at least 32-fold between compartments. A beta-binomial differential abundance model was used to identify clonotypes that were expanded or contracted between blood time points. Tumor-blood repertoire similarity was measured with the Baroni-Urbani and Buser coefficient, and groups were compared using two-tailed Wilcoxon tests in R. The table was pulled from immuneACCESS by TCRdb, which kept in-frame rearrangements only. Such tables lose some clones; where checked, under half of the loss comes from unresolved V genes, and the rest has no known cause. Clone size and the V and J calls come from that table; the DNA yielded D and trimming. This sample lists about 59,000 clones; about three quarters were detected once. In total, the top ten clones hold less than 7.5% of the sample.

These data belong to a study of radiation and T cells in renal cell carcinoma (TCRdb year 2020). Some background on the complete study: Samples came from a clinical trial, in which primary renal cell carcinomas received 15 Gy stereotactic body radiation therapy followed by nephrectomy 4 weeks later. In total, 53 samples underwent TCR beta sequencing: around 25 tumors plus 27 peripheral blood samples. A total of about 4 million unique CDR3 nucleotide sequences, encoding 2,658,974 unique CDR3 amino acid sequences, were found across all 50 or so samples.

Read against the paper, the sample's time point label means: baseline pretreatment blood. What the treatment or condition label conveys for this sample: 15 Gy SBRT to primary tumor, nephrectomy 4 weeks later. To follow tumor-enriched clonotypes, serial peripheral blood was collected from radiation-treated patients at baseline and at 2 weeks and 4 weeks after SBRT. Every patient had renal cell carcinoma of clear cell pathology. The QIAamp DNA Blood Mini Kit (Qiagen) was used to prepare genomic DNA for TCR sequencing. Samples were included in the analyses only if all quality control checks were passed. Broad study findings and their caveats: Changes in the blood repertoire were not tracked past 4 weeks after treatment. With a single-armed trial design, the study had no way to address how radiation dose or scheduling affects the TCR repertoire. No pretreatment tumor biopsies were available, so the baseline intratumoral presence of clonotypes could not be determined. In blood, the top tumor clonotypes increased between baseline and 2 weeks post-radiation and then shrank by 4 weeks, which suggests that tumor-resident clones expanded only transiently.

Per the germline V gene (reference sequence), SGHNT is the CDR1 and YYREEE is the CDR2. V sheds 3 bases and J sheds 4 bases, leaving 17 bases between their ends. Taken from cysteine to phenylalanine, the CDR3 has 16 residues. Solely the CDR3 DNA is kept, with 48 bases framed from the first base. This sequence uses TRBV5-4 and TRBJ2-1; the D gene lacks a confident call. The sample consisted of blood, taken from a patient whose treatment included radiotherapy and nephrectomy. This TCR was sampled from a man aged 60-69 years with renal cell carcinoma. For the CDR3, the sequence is CASSSPRAGLYNEQFF. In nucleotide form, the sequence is TGTGCCAGCAGCTCGCCACGGGCCGGGCTATACAATGAGCAGTTCTTC.